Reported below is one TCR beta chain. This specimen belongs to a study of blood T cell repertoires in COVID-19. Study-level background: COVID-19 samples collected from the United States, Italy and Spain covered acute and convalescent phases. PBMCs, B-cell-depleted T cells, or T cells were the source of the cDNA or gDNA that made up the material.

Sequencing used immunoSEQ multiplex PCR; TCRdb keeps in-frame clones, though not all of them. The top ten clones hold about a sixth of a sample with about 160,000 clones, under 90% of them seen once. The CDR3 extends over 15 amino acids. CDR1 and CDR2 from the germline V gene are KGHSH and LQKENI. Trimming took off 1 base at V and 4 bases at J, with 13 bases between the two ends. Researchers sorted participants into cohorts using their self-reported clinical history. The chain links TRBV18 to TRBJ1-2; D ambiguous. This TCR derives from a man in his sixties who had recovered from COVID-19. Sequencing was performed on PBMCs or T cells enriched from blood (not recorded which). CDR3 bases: TGTGCCAGCTCACCACGTATCGGAAGAGGCTATGGCTACACCTTC. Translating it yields CASSPRIGRGYGYTF.